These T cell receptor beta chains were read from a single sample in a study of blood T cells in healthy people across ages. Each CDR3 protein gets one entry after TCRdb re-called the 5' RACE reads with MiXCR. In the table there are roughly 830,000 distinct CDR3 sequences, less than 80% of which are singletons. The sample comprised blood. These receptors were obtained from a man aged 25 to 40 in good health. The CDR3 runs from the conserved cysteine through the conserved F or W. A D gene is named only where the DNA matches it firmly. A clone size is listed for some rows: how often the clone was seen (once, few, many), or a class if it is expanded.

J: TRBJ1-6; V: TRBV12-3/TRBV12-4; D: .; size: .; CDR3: CASSFRGDAPLHF; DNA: TGTGCCAGCAGTTTCCGGGGGGATGCACCCCTCCACTTT
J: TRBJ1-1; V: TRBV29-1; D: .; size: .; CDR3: CSGGGRTNTEAFF; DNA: TGCAGCGGGGGGGGGCGGACGAACACTGAAGCTTTCTTT
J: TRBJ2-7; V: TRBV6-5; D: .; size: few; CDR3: CASSYQPDGGYEQYF; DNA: TGTGCCAGCAGTTATCAACCGGACGGAGGCTACGAGCAGTACTTC
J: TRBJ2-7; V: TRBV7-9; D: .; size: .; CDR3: CASSFEVGGREQYF; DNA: TGTGCCAGCAGCTTTGAAGTCGGGGGCCGCGAGCAGTACTTC
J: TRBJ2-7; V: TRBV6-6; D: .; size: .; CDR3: CASSDPQGSQSSYEQYF; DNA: TGTGCCAGCAGCGACCCCCAGGGCAGTCAAAGCTCCTACGAGCAGTACTTC
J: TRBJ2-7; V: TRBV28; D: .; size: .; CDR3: CATSGGWNSYEQYF; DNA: TGTGCCACGTCCGGGGGTTGGAACTCCTACGAGCAGTACTTC
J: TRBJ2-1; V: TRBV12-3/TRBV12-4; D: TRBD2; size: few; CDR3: CASSFRRGGGYNEQFF; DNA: TGTGCCAGCAGTTTCCGGCGGGGGGGCGGTTACAATGAGCAGTTCTTC
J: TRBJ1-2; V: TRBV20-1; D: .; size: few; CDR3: CSVIQGDSDYGYTF; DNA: TGCAGTGTTATACAGGGAGACTCTGACTATGGCTACACCTTC
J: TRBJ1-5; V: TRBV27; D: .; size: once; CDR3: CACSPGGISNQPQHF; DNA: TGTGCCTGCAGCCCCGGGGGGATTAGCAATCAGCCCCAGCATTTT
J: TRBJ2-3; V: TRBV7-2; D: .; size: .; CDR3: CASSARGGADTQYF; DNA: TGTGCCAGCAGCGCTAGGGGCGGGGCAGATACGCAGTATTTT
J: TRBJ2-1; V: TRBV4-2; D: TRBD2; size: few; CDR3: CASSQVQLAGGTPNEQFF; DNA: TGTGCCAGCAGCCAAGTTCAGCTAGCGGGGGGGACACCCAATGAGCAGTTCTTC
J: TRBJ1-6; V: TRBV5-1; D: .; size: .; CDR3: CASSLRVGGVESPLHF; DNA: TGCGCCAGCAGCTTGAGGGTGGGAGGGGTCGAGTCACCCCTCCACTTT
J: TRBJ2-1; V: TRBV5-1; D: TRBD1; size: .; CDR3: CASSNRQGALHEQFF; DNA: TGCGCCAGCAGCAACCGACAGGGGGCTCTCCATGAGCAGTTCTTC
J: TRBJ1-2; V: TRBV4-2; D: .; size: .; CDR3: CASSQGRGDGYTF; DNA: TGTGCCAGCAGCCAAGGCCGGGGGGATGGCTACACCTTC
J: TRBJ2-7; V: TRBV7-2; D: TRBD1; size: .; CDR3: CASSWTGLEQYF; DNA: TGTGCCAGCAGCTGGACAGGGCTCGAGCAGTACTTC
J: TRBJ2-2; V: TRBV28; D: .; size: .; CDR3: CASSLRDGELFF; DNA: TGTGCCAGCAGCCTGCGCGACGGGGAGCTGTTTTTT
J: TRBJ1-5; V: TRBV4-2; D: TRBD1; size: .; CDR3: CASSHIAGGDQPQHF; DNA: TGTGCCAGCAGCCATATCGCAGGGGGAGATCAGCCCCAGCATTTT
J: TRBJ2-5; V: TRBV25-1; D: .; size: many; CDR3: CASSSLAETQYF; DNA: TGTGCCAGCAGCTCCCTGGCCGAGACCCAGTACTTC